This TCR beta chain was captured by sequencing in a study of blood T cells in healthy people across ages (dated by TCRdb to between 2014 and 2017). Regarding the research as a whole: In model experiments, roughly one uniquely barcoded TCR beta cDNA molecule per two T cells was captured by template switching. Using deep sequencing normalized with unique cDNA molecular identifiers, the study measured how TCR beta repertoire diversity changes with age. Donors were grouped into four age groups: young (average 16 years), middle-aged (under 40), aged (approximately 67) and long-lived (just over 80). Donors of different ages were randomly distributed across sequencing lanes to avoid experimental bias. The study analyzed two additional independent replicas of 1 million unique cDNA reads from the same blood draw for two donors, one aged 18 to 29 and one aged 80 or older. Study-wide findings and limitations: Estimates of total diversity from one million sequenced T cells were regarded as lower bounds and underestimates. Because donor CMV infection status was unknown, age-related changes in expanded clonotypes were potentially confounded. As age increased, observed TCR beta diversity per million T cells dropped in a roughly linear way, and a significant reduction was already evident by age 40. There was a strong correlation between observed TCR beta diversity and the percentage of naive T cells measured by flow cytometry. Compared with the aged group, the long-lived group had more naive CD4+ T cells, fewer expanded clones and increased TCR diversity, suggesting age selection. Conclusive comparison of naive and antigen-experienced compartments was prevented by the profiling of bulk unsorted PBMCs.

The roughly 39 donors, aged about 6 to 95 years, were systemically healthy Caucasian individuals from Russia. Each donor gave ten milliliters of peripheral blood, collected into EDTA-treated Vacutainer tubes. Ficoll-Paque density-gradient centrifugation was used to isolate PBMCs, with at least 6.5 million per sample. Total RNA was extracted from PBMCs with Trizol reagent, with at least 5 micrograms obtained per sample. Naive CD45RAhigh/CD27high T cell percentages were measured by flow cytometry on a PBMC aliquot from every donor. In regard to this clonotype: Which antigen it targets is not known. Qualities for individual bases were not recorded, and no much larger clone is one base off.

Via the germline V gene, CDR1 is LGHNA and CDR2 YSLEER. Including cysteine and phenylalanine, the CDR3 has 15 amino acids. The read is trimmed to its CDR3 DNA, 45 bases read in frame from base 1. The V end loses 3 bases and the J end loses 7 bases, and a stretch of 16 bases separates them. Libraries were made using 5' RACE. TCRdb lists the instrument as Illumina HiSeq 2500. A second PCR of roughly 7 to 12 cycles was run with a J-beta primer mix and a sample-barcoded 5' primer. A template-switch 5' adaptor carrying 12 random nucleotides introduced a unique molecular identifier onto each TCR beta cDNA molecule. Each sample yielded at least 3 million CDR3-containing paired-end reads. The Mint cDNA synthesis kit, primed by a TRBC-specific oligonucleotide, was used to synthesize first-strand cDNA from all RNA. All cDNA was treated with uracil-DNA glycosylase and then went through a first 18-cycle PCR with the universal primers M1SS and BC2_uni_R. As for how the authors treated the data: For normalization, 1 million high-quality reads were randomly selected from each sample, with every read carrying a distinct molecular identifier. Reads with shared molecular identifiers were discarded instead of being binned into consensus sequences. MiTCR, set to a Q25 quality threshold and the strictest error-elimination algorithm, was used for CDR3 identification, clonotype clustering and error correction. A nonparametric unseen species model with Euler transformation was used to estimate a lower bound on total TCR beta diversity. TCRdb took the public reads, trimmed them with fastp at Q25, ran MiXCR for clone calling and kept in-frame beta chains. Entries that share a CDR3 protein sequence are merged under the most common genes and DNA. TCRdb's processing, not the authors' own work, is the source of the V and J calls. For this sample there are about 1,400,000 distinct CDR3 sequences; approximately 59% appear just once. The ten top clones hold roughly 6.3% of the sample.

This receptor was taken from a man aged 18 to 35 in good health. In this chain, TRBV4-3 is recombined with TRBJ2-1; D gene: possibly TRBD1, on 5 matching bases. Sequencing was done on a sample of blood. The DNA is as follows: TGCGCCAGCAGCCAGTCCAGGGCGCTCCCTAATGAGCAGTTCTTC. Its translation is CASSQSRALPNEQFF.